The entry that follows covers one TCR beta chain sequence. Generated by immunoSEQ multiplex PCR, the TCRdb table keeps only in-frame clones and is missing some. This sample has approximately 38,000 clones, with more than 70% found just once. This specimen comes from a study of PD-L1 blockade in urothelial cancer. Study details: Patients with male sex and bladder-origin urothelial cancer accounted for most of the 29 enrolled. Treatment start was followed by blood analysis at 3 weeks (second dose) and again at 6 weeks.

Germline assignment: CDR1 SNHLY and CDR2 FYNNEI. Trimming stripped 7 bases from V and 3 bases from J, with 21 bases between. This CDR3 spans 17 amino acids. The clonotype was recovered from a man in his sixties with urothelial cancer. This rearrangement joins TRBV2 to TRBJ1-4, with TRBD1 as a possible D gene (6 bases). Here the sequenced sample was PBMCs, taken around atezolizumab (anti-PD-L1) treatment. This CDR3 reads CASNTPAGELANEKLFF. As DNA, the CDR3 is TGTGCCAGCAACACGCCCGCAGGGGAACTGGCTAATGAAAAACTGTTTTTT.